These T cell receptor beta chains were read from a single sample in a study of control samples from healthy donors and cancer patients. Only in-frame clones appear in the TCRdb table, and some are missing; sequencing was by immunoSEQ multiplex PCR. The sample includes tens of thousands of clones, nearly 90% of them seen just once. Input material: PBMCs. These receptors originate from a man in his sixties with colorectal cancer. Both conserved end residues are part of each CDR3. A D gene is named only where the DNA matches it firmly. For some rows the clone size is stated as once, few or many, or as a class when expanded; others skip it.

size	D	J	V	length	DNA	CDR3
-	-	TRBJ2-7	TRBV5-1	13	TGCGCCAGCAGCCCCCCGACAGGCTACGAGCAGTACTTC	CASSPPTGYEQYF
-	TRBD1	TRBJ2-7	TRBV5-1	13	TGCGCCAGCAGTTCCGGGGACAGCTACGAGCAGTACTTC	CASSSGDSYEQYF
-	-	TRBJ1-4	TRBV30	15	TGTGCCTGGACCCCCGGGGGTGCAACTAATGAAAAACTGTTTTTT	CAWTPGGATNEKLFF
-	TRBD1	TRBJ1-3	TRBV19	13	TGTGCCAGCCGACAGGGACAGTTCAACACCATATATTTT	CASRQGQFNTIYF
-	TRBD2	TRBJ2-7	TRBV5-1	16	TGCGCCAGCAGCTGGGCGGGGGGGGCCGTTTTCTACGAGCAGTACTTC	CASSWAGGAVFYEQYF
few	-	TRBJ1-4	TRBV28	13	TGTGCCAGCCAAGGGGGTTTGGGTGAAAAACTGTTTTTT	CASQGGLGEKLFF
-	-	TRBJ1-1	TRBV21-1	19	TGTGCCAGCAGCAAAGGGTGTTGCTCAGGGGCAGTCGTGAACACTGAAGCTTTCTTT	CASSKGCCSGAVVNTEAFF
-	-	TRBJ2-5	TRBV5-4	14	TGTGCCAGCAGCTATACAGAGTACCAAGAGACCCAGTACTTC	CASSYTEYQETQYF
-	TRBD2	TRBJ2-1	TRBV3-1/TRBV3-2	16	TGTGCCAGCAGCTACCTGTTAGCGGGGGAGGACAATGAGCAGTTCTTC	CASSYLLAGEDNEQFF
once	-	TRBJ2-1	TRBV19	16	TGTGCCAGTAGTCCGGGACCGTGGTACTCCTACAATGAGCAGTTCTTC	CASSPGPWYSYNEQFF
-	-	TRBJ2-1	TRBV9	16	TGTGCCAGCAGCGCCCCAGTGGAGCGGATATACAATGAGCAGTTCTTC	CASSAPVERIYNEQFF
-	TRBD2	TRBJ2-3	TRBV12-5	13	TGTGCTAGTGGTCTCAGCGGGGCAGATACGCAGTATTTT	CASGLSGADTQYF
-	TRBD2	TRBJ2-3	TRBV28	15	TGTGCCAGCAGACTCCCCGGGGGGTCTCCGGGTACGCAGTATTTT	CASRLPGGSPGTQYF
-	-	TRBJ1-6	TRBV7-2	16	TGTGCCAGCAGCCATTCCCCGGGTCCCTCCAGGGGACCCCTCCACTTT	CASSHSPGPSRGPLHF
-	-	TRBJ2-6	TRBV5-1	16	TGCGCCAGCAGCGCACAGGTATCCTCTGGGGCCAACGTCCTGACTTTC	CASSAQVSSGANVLTF
once	-	TRBJ1-1	TRBV19	13	TGTGCCCAAGGAGGTGGGGAGAACACTGAAGCTTTCTTT	CAQGGGENTEAFF
-	-	TRBJ1-5	TRBV30	13	TGTGCCTGGACCGACCGGAACAATCAGCCCCAGCATTTT	CAWTDRNNQPQHF
-	-	TRBJ1-2	TRBV7-7	15	TGTGCCAGCAGCGGGCGGGGGGCGACGTTTTATGGCTACACCTTC	CASSGRGATFYGYTF
-	TRBD1	TRBJ2-7	TRBV30	13	TGTGCCTGGAGTTTATTCACAGGGGTTGGGCAGTACTTC	CAWSLFTGVGQYF
-	TRBD2	TRBJ2-5	TRBV6-5	14	TGTGCCAGCAGTTACTCCTGGGGAGGGGAGACCCAGTACTTC	CASSYSWGGETQYF
-	TRBD2	TRBJ2-3	TRBV5-1	17	TGCGCCAGCAGCGATGGGACTAGCGGGGGGAGCACAGATACGCAGTATTTT	CASSDGTSGGSTDTQYF
-	-	TRBJ2-2	TRBV29-1	13	TGCAGCGTTGACAGGTCGAACACCGGGGAGCTGTTTTTT	CSVDRSNTGELFF
-	TRBD1	TRBJ2-2	TRBV19	14	TGTGCCACACCCGACAGGGGGAACACCGGGGAGCTGTTTTTT	CATPDRGNTGELFF
once	-	TRBJ1-5	TRBV12-3/TRBV12-4	13	TGTGCCAGCAGTTTACGGAGCAATCAGCCCCAGCATTTT	CASSLRSNQPQHF
-	-	TRBJ2-7	TRBV11-1	14	TGTGCCAGCAGCTTGGCGCTACTTGACTACGAGCAGTACTTC	CASSLALLDYEQYF
once	TRBD1	TRBJ2-2	TRBV6-5	15	TGTGCCAGCAGTTCGGACAGGGTGTACACCGGGGAGCTGTTTTTT	CASSSDRVYTGELFF
-	-	TRBJ1-4	TRBV11-2	13	TGTGCCAGCAGCGGGGCCCTAGCCACCGAACTGTTTTTT	CASSGALATELFF
-	-	TRBJ1-1	TRBV11-1	15	TGTGCCAGCAGCTCCGGACGGATTATGAACACTGAAGCTTTCTTT	CASSSGRIMNTEAFF
-	TRBD2	TRBJ2-1	TRBV7-7	14	TGTGCCAGCAGCCATGGGACTAACTACAATGAGCAGTTCTTC	CASSHGTNYNEQFF
-	-	TRBJ2-7	TRBV18	13	TGTGCCAGCAGAATCGATTCAGCCTACGAGCAGTACTTC	CASRIDSAYEQYF
-	-	TRBJ2-7	TRBV7-2	13	TGTGCCAGCAGCGCGGACAGAAATTACGAGCAGTACTTC	CASSADRNYEQYF
-	TRBD1	TRBJ2-7	TRBV6-5	14	TGTGCCAGCAGGCCGGGACAGGGATTGGGGACAGTATACTTC	CASRPGQGLGTVYF
few	-	TRBJ2-2	TRBV7-8	15	TGTGCCAGCAGCTTAGGGGGGGCCGGCACCGGGGAGCTGTTTTTT	CASSLGGAGTGELFF
-	-	TRBJ2-7	TRBV5-1	11	TGCGCCAGCAGCTTGGGTACCGAGCAGTACTTC	CASSLGTEQYF
few	-	TRBJ2-1	TRBV4-1	17	TGCGCCAGCAGCCAAGATCCTGCAGGTTCCTCCTACAATGAGCAGTTCTTC	CASSQDPAGSSYNEQFF
-	TRBD2	TRBJ2-7	TRBV11-1	13	TGTGCCAGCAGCTGGACTAGCGGGACCGAGCAGTACTTC	CASSWTSGTEQYF
-	TRBD1	TRBJ1-4	TRBV5-1	15	TGCGCCAGCAGCTTGATGACAGGGAGGAGTGAAAAACTGTTTTTT	CASSLMTGRSEKLFF
-	-	TRBJ2-7	TRBV28	15	TGTGCCAGCAGACCACATAGGGAGGTCTCCTACGAGCAGTACTTC	CASRPHREVSYEQYF
-	-	TRBJ2-2	TRBV7-3	14	TGTGCCAGCAGCAGTCAGACGAACACCGGGGAGCTGTTTTTT	CASSSQTNTGELFF
-	-	TRBJ1-5	TRBV2	13	TGTGCCAGCGGAGGGAGATCCCATCAGCCCCAGCATTTT	CASGGRSHQPQHF
-	-	TRBJ2-7	TRBV6-5	13	TGTGCCAGCAGTAGGACACGGGTTAGTGTGCAGTACTTC	CASSRTRVSVQYF
-	TRBD2	TRBJ2-7	TRBV5-4	15	TGTGCCAGCAGCCCGGGGGGGACTAGCGGCTACGAGCAGTACTTC	CASSPGGTSGYEQYF
-	TRBD1	TRBJ1-3	TRBV18	15	TGTGCCAGCTCACTCGGACAGGGGGCACAGAACACCATATATTTT	CASSLGQGAQNTIYF
-	-	TRBJ2-5	TRBV9	18	TGTGCCAGCAGCCCCAGAGGGGGGGCGGGACACCTAGGGGAGACCCAGTACTTC	CASSPRGGAGHLGETQYF
-	-	TRBJ1-5	TRBV6-6	13	TGTGCCAGCAGTTCCATCCCCAATCAGCCCCAGCATTTT	CASSSIPNQPQHF
-	TRBD1	TRBJ2-7	TRBV2	15	TGTGCCAGCACCGGCAGGGGGAAATTGTCCTACGAGCAGTACTTC	CASTGRGKLSYEQYF
-	-	TRBJ2-3	TRBV27	14	TGTGCCAGCAGCCCTCGGGACGGCACAGATACGCAGTATTTT	CASSPRDGTDTQYF
-	-	TRBJ2-1	TRBV7-2	12	TGTGCCAGCAGCCCCCCTTTCAGCGAGCAGTTCTTC	CASSPPFSEQFF
-	-	TRBJ2-5	TRBV7-2	13	TGTGCCAGCAGCTTAGTAATAGGAGAGACCCAGTACTTC	CASSLVIGETQYF
once	-	TRBJ1-2	TRBV7-9	17	TGTGCCAGCAGCCCCGAGGGCAGTGGCCCCGTAAAGTATGGCTACACCTTC	CASSPEGSGPVKYGYTF
-	-	TRBJ1-2	TRBV4-1	16	TGCGCCAGCAGCCAATGGACTAGCCTAACTAACTATGGCTACACCTTC	CASSQWTSLTNYGYTF
once	TRBD2	TRBJ2-7	TRBV18	15	TGTGCCAGCTCACTAATCCTAGCGGGGGGCGACGAGCAGTACTTC	CASSLILAGGDEQYF
-	TRBD2	TRBJ2-5	TRBV7-9	13	TGTGCCAGCAGCCGCGGGGGGCTGGAGACCCAGTACTTC	CASSRGGLETQYF
-	TRBD2	TRBJ2-1	TRBV11-2	14	TGTGCCAGCAGCCCCGGACTAGCGGGGGGAGGTCAGTTCTTC	CASSPGLAGGGQFF
-	-	TRBJ2-2	TRBV12-3/TRBV12-4	12	TGTTTCGCATCAGACGACACCGGGGAGCTGTTTTTT	CFASDDTGELFF
once	-	TRBJ1-1	TRBV29-1	13	TGCAGCGTCGCAGAGGGACGGAACACTGAAGCTTTCTTT	CSVAEGRNTEAFF
-	-	TRBJ2-2	TRBV7-2	16	TGTGCCAGCAGCGTAGGGTTGGTTAGGGATTCCGGGGAGCTGTTTTTT	CASSVGLVRDSGELFF
once	-	TRBJ2-1	TRBV6-2/TRBV6-3	19	TGTGCCAGCAGTTACCCTGGTGCCCGGCATCCCGGGGGCGGGAATGAGCAGTTCTTC	CASSYPGARHPGGGNEQFF
-	-	TRBJ2-7	TRBV5-4	15	TGTGCCAGCAGCTGGGGGGGCCAGGGGGATTACGAGCAGTACTTC	CASSWGGQGDYEQYF